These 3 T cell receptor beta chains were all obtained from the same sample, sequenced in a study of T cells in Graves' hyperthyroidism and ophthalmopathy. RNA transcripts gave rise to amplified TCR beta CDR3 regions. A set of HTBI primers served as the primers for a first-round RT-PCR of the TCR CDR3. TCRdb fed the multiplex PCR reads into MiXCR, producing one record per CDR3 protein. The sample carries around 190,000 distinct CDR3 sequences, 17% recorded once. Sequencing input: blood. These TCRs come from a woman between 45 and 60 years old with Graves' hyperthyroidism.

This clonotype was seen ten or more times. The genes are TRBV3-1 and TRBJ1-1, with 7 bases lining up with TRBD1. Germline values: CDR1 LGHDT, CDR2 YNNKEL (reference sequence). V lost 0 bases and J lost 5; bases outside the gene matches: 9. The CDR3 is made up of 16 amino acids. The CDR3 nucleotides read TGTGCCAGCAGCCAAGAAGGGTCAGGGGGAGTGACTGAAGCTTTCTTT. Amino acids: CASSQEGSGGVTEAFF.

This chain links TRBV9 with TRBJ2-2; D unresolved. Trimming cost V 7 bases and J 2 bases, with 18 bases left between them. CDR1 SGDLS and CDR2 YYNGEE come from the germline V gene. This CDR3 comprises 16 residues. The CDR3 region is CASHPLSLANTGELFF. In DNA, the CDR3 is TGTGCCAGCCACCCACTATCTCTCGCAAACACCGGGGAGCTGTTTTTT.

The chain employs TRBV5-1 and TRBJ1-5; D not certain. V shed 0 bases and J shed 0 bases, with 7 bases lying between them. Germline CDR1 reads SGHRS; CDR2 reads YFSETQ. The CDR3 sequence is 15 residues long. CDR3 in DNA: TGCGCCAGCAGCTTGGCGGGGAATAGCAATCAGCCCCAGCATTTT. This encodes CASSLAGNSNQPQHF.